A selection of T cell receptor beta chains follows, all from one sample in a study of T cells after yellow fever vaccination. TCRdb reprocessed the 5' RACE reads via MiXCR and lists one record per CDR3 protein. The table has 300,000 to 350,000 distinct CDR3 sequences, approximately 4.2% seen once; the top ten hold about 24%. The sample here was PBMCs, taken 5 days after the yellow fever booster vaccination. All receptors derive from a man younger than 35 who received the YFV17D yellow fever vaccine. The CDR3 runs from the conserved cysteine through the conserved F or W. The D gene is left open where the match is weak. Part of the rows lack a size; the others show once, few, many or a class for expanded clones.

TRBV29-1	few	-	TRBJ1-2	CSAKGLPRGYTF	TGCAGCGCAAAGGGGCTCCCTAGGGGCTACACCTTC
TRBV7-2	many	TRBD1	TRBJ1-5	CASSRDRVGDQPQHF	TGTGCCAGCAGCCGGGACAGGGTCGGGGATCAGCCCCAGCATTTT
TRBV6-5	-	-	TRBJ1-2	CASSDGSRMGYTF	TGTGCCAGCAGTGACGGCAGTCGTATGGGCTACACCTTC
TRBV6-6	-	-	TRBJ1-5	CASSSNLGPQHF	TGTGCCAGCAGTTCGAACCTGGGGCCCCAGCATTTT
TRBV18	many	-	TRBJ1-4	CASSRASEKLFF	TGTGCCAGCTCCCGTGCAAGCGAAAAACTGTTTTTT
TRBV11-2	few	TRBD2	TRBJ2-1	CASSLEIPGLAGYNEQFF	TGTGCCAGCAGCTTAGAAATTCCCGGACTAGCGGGGTACAATGAGCAGTTCTTC
TRBV6-2/TRBV6-3	many	-	TRBJ2-3	CASSLIGGADTQYF	TGTGCCAGCAGTCTCATCGGGGGCGCAGATACGCAGTATTTT
TRBV27	-	-	TRBJ1-4	CASSSVSNEKLFF	TGTGCCAGCAGTTCCGTCTCTAATGAAAAACTGTTTTTT
TRBV9	many	-	TRBJ2-6	CASSVSWGAEIASGANVLTF	TGTGCCAGCAGCGTATCATGGGGAGCGGAAATAGCCTCTGGGGCCAACGTCCTGACTTTC
TRBV5-6	-	-	TRBJ1-6	CASSSGRINSPLHF	TGTGCCAGCAGCTCGGGACGGATTAATTCACCCCTCCACTTT